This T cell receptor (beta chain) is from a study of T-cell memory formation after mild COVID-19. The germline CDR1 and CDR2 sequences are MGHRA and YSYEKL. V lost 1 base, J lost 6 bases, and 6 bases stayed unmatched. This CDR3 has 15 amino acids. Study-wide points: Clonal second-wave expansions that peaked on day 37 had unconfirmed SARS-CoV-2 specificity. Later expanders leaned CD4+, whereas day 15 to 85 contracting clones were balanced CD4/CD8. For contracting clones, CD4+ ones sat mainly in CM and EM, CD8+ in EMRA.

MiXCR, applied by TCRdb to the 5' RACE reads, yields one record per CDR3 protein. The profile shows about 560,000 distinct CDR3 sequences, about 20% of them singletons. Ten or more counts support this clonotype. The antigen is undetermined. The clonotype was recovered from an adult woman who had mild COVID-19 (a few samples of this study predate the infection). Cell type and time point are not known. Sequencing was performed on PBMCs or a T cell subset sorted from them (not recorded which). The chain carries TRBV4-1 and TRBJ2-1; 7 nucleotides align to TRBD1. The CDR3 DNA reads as TGCGCCAGCAGCCAAGGGCCAGGGGGTTTCAATGAGCAGTTCTTC. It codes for CASSQGPGGFNEQFF.